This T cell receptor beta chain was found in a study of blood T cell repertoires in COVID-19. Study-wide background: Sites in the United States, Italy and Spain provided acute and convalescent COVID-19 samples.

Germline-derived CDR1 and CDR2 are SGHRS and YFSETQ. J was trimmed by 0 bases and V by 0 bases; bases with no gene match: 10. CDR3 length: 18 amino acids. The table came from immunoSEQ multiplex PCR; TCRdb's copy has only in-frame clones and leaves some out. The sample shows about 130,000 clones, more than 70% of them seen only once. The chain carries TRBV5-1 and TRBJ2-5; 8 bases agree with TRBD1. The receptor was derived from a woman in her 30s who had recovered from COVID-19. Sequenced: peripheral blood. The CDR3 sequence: CASSLGAGGGFYQETQYF. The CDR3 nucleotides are TGCGCCAGCAGCTTGGGGGCAGGGGGCGGATTCTACCAAGAGACCCAGTACTTC.